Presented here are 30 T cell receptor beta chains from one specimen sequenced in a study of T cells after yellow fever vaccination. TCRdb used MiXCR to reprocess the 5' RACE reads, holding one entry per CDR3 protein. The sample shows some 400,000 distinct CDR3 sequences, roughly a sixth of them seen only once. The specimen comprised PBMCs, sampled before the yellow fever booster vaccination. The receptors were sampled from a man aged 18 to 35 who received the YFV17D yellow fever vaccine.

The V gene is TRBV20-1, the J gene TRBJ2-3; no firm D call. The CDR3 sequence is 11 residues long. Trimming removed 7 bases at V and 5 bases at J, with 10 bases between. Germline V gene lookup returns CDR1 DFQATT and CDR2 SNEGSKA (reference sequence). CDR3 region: CSGKTGDTQYF. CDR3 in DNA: TGCAGTGGGAAAACGGGAGATACGCAGTATTTT.

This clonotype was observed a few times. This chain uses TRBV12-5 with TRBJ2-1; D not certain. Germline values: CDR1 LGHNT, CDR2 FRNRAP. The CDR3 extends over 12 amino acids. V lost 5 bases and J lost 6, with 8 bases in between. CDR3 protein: CASGLASNEQFF. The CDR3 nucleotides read TGTGCTAGTGGTCTCGCAAGCAATGAGCAGTTCTTC.

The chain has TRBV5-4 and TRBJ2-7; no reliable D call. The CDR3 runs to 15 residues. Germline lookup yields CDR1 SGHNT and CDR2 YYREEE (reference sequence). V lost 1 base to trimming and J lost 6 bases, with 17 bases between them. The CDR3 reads CASSLQSTWDSEQYF. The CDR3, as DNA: TGTGCCAGCAGCTTGCAGTCAACGTGGGATAGCGAGCAGTACTTC.

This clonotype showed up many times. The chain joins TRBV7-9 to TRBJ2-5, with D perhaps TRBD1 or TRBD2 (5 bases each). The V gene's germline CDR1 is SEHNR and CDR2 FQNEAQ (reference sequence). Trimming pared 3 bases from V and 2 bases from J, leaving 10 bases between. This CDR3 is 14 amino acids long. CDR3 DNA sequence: TGTGCCAGCAGCTTGGGGACGTCGCAAGAGACCCAGTACTTC. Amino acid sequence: CASSLGTSQETQYF.

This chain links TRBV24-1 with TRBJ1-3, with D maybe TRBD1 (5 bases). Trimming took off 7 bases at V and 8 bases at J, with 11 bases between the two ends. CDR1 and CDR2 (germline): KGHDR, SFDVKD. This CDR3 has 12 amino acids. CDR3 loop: CATSSQGHTIYF. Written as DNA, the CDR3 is TGTGCCACCAGCTCCCAGGGCCACACCATATATTTT.

The CDR3 nucleotides read TGTGCCAGCAGTGATTCATACTCCTACGAGCAGTACTTC. It yields the protein CASSDSYSYEQYF. The chain uses TRBV6-5 and TRBJ2-7; D is unresolved. This CDR3 region has 13 residues. The V end lost 5 bases, the J end lost 0 bases, and 8 bases lay between the germline ends. Germline V gives CDR1 MNHEY, CDR2 SVGAGI.

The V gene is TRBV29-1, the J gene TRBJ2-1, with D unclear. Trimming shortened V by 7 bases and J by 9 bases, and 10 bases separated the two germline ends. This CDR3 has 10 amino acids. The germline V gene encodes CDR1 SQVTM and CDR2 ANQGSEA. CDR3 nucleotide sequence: TGCAGCGCCCGAGGTGGTGAGCAGTTCTTC. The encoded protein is CSARGGEQFF.

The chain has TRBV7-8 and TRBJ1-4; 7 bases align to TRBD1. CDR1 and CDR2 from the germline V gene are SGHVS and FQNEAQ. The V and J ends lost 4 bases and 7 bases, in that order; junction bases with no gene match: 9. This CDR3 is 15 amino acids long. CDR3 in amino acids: CASSSSGQILEKLFF. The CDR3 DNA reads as TGTGCCAGCAGCTCGTCGGGACAGATCCTTGAAAAACTGTTTTTT.

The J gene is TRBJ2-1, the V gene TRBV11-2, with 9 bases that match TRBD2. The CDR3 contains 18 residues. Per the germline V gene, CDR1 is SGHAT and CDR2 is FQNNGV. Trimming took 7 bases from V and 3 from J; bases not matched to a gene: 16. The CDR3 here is CASTPFSRGGLGYNEQFF. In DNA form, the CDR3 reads TGTGCCAGCACCCCGTTCTCGCGGGGGGGCTTGGGCTACAATGAGCAGTTCTTC.

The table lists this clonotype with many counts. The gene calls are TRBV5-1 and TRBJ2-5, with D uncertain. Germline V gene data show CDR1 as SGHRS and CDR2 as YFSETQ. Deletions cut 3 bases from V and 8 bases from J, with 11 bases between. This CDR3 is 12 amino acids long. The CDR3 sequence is CASSSWPATQYF. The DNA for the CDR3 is TGCGCCAGCAGCTCGTGGCCCGCTACCCAGTACTTC.

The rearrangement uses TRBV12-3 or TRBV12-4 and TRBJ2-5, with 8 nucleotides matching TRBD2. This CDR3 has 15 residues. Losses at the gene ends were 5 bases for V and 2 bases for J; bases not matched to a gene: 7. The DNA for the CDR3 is TGTGCCAGCAGTCGCCGGGGGGGATTACAAGAGACCCAGTACTTC. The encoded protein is CASSRRGGLQETQYF.

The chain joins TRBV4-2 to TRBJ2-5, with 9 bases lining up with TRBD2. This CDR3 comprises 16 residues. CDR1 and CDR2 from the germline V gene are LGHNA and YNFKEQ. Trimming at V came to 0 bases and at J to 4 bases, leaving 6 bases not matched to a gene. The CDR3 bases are TGTGCCAGCAGCCAAGATCTGCGGGGGGGCGGAGAGACCCAGTACTTC. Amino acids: CASSQDLRGGGETQYF.

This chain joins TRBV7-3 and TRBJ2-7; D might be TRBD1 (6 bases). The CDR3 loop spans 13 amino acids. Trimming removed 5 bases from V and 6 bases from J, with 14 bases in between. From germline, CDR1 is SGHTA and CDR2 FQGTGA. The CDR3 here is CASSAYRESEQYF. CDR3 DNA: TGTGCCAGCAGCGCCTACAGGGAGAGCGAGCAGTACTTC.

CDR3 DNA: TGTGCCAGCAGTTATGATCCCTACGAGCAGTACGTC. This encodes CASSYDPYEQYV. The chain couples TRBV6-2 or TRBV6-3 to TRBJ2-7; D is unclear. Germline CDR1 MNHEY, CDR2 SVGEGT. V lost 3 bases and J lost 2, with 5 bases in between. This CDR3 is 12 amino acids long.

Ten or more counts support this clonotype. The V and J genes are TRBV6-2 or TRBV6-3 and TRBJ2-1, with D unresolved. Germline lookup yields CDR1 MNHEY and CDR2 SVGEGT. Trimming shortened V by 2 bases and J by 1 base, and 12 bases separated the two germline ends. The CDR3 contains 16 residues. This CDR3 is CASSYRMDKSYNEQFF. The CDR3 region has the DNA TGTGCCAGCAGTTACCGGATGGATAAGTCCTACAATGAGCAGTTCTTC.

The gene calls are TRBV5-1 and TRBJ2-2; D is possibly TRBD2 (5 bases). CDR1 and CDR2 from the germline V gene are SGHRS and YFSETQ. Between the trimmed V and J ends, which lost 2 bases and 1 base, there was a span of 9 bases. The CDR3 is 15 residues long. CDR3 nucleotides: TGCGCCAGCAGCTTCGGAGGAGGGAACACCGGGGAGCTGTTTTTT. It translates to CASSFGGGNTGELFF.

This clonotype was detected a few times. CDR3 region: CASSPVGMALHF. The CDR3, as DNA: TGCGCCAGCAGCCCCGTTGGTATGGCCCTCCACTTT. V and J are TRBV4-1 and TRBJ1-6; D is unclear. V lost 4 bases to trimming and J lost 14 bases, with 12 bases between them. The CDR3 has 12 residues. The V gene's germline CDR1 is MGHRA and CDR2 YSYEKL.

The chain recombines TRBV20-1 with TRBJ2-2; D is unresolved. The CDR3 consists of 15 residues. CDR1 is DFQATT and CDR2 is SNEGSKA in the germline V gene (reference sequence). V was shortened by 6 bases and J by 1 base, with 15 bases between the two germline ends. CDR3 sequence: CSAGPARRNTGELFF. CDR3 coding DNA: TGCAGTGCCGGACCGGCCCGGAGGAACACCGGGGAGCTGTTTTTT.

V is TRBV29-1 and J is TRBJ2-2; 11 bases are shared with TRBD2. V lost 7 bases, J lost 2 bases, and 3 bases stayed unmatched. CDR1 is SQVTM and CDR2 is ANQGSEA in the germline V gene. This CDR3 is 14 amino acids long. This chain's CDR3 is CSGLAGGNTGELFF. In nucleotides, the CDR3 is TGCAGCGGTCTAGCGGGGGGAAACACCGGGGAGCTGTTTTTT.

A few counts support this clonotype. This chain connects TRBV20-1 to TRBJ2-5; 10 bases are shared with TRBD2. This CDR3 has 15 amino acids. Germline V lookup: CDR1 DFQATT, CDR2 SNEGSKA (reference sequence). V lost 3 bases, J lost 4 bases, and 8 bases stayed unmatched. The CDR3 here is CSASGLAGALETQYF. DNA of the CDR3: TGCAGTGCTAGCGGGCTAGCGGGGGCGTTAGAGACCCAGTACTTC.

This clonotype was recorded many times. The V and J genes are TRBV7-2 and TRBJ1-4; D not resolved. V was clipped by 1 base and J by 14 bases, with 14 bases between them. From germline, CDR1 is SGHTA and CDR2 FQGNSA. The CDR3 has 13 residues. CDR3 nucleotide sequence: TGTGCCAGCAGCTTAGGGGCGACGGAAACTCTGTTTTTT. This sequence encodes CASSLGATETLFF.

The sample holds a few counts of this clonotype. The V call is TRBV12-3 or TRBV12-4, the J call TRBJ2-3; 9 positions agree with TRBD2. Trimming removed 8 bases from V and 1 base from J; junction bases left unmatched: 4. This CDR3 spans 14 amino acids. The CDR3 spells CASLAGPRTDTQYF. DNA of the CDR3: TGTGCCAGCCTAGCGGGACCCCGCACAGATACGCAGTATTTT.

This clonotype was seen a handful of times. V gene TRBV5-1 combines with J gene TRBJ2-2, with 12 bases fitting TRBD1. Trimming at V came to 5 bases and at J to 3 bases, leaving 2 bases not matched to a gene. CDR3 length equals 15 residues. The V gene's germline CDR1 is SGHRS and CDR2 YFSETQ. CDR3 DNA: TGCGCCAGCAGAGGGACAGGGGGCGACACCGGGGAGCTGTTTTTT. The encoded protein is CASRGTGGDTGELFF.

CDR3 amino acids: CASSVGPGPSSYNEQFF. DNA for the CDR3: TGTGCCAGCAGCGTAGGGCCGGGACCGAGCTCCTACAATGAGCAGTTCTTC. The chain combines TRBV9 with TRBJ2-1, with D perhaps matching TRBD1 or TRBD2 (5 bases each). Trimming stripped 0 bases from V and 0 bases from J, with 13 bases between. The CDR3 runs 17 residues. CDR1 is SGDLS and CDR2 is YYNGEE in the germline V gene.

CDR3: CAWTPGGMVAFF. DNA of the CDR3: TGTGCCTGGACCCCAGGGGGCATGGTAGCTTTCTTT. This chain links TRBV30 with TRBJ1-1; TRBD1 agrees at 8 bases. The CDR3 loop spans 12 amino acids. Germline V gene lookup returns CDR1 GTSNPN and CDR2 SVGIG (reference sequence). The J segment lost 10 bases and the V segment lost 4 bases, leaving 8 bases of the junction unmatched.

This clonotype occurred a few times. This chain's CDR3 is CASSVGLGTDTQYF. The DNA for the CDR3 is TGTGCCAGCAGCGTAGGTCTCGGCACAGATACGCAGTATTTT. The chain recombines TRBV9 with TRBJ2-3; D is uncertain. The CDR3 sequence is 14 residues long. CDR1 and CDR2 (germline): SGDLS, YYNGEE. Trimming took 0 bases from V and 1 from J, leaving 6 bases between them.

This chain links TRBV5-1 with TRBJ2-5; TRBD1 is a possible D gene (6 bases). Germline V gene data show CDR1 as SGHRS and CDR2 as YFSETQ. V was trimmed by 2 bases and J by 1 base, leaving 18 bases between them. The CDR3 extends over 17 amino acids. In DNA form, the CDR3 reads TGCGCCAGCAGCTTATCAGCCAAAACGGACAGCCAAGAGACCCAGTACTTC. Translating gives CASSLSAKTDSQETQYF.

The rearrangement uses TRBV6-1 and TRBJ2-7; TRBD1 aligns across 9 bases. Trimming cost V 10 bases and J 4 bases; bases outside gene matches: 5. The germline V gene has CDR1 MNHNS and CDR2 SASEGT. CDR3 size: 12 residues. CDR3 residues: CATGQGWYEQYF. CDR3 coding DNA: TGTGCCACCGGACAGGGGTGGTACGAGCAGTACTTC.

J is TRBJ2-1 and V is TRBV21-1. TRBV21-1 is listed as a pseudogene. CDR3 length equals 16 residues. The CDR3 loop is CASSKALRPFYNEQFF. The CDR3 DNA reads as TGTGCCAGCAGCAAAGCGCTCCGTCCGTTCTACAATGAGCAGTTCTTC.

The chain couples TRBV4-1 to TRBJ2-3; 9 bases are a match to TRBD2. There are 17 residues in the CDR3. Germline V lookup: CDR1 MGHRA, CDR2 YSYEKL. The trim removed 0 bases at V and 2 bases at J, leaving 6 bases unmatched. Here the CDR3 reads CASSQEGAGGNTDTQYF. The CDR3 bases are TGCGCCAGCAGCCAAGAAGGCGCGGGGGGGAACACAGATACGCAGTATTTT.